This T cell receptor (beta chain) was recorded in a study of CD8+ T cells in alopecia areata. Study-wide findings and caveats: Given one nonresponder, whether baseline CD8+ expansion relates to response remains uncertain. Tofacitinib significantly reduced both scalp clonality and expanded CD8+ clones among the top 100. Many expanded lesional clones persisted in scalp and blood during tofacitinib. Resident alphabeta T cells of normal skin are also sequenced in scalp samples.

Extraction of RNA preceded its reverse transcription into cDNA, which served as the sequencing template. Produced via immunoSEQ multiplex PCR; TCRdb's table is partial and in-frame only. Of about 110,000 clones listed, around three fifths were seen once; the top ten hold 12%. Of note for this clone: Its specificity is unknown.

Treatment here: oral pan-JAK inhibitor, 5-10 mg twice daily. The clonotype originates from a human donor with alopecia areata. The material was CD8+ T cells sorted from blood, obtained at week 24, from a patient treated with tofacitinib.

CDR3 bases: TGTGCCTGGAGTGTTCTACGTCGGGGGGGCACCGATGGCTACACCTTC. Translated, it gives CAWSVLRRGGTDGYTF. The chain links TRBV30 to TRBJ1-2, with D perhaps matching TRBD1 (6 bases). V was shortened by 0 bases and J by 6 bases, with 20 bases between the two germline ends. Germline V gene lookup returns CDR1 GTSNPN and CDR2 SVGIG (reference sequence). This CDR3 spans 16 amino acids.